This T cell receptor beta chain was sequenced for a study of Tregs in tolerant kidney transplant recipients. Study outcomes and limitations: Activated donor B cell expansion appeared to reveal the most relevant donor-specific TCRbeta repertoire. Few patients were studied, so findings need validation in larger groups.

Unstimulated regulatory T cells (CD4+CD25+CD127-), CD4+CD25- non-regulatory cells, CD4 and CD8 cells were FACS-sorted from thawed PBMCs. This table comes from immunoSEQ multiplex PCR, and its TCRdb copy is limited to in-frame clones, with some not included. The sample has about 48,000 clones. With respect to this clone: As yet, its antigen is unknown.

This TCR came from a human donor who received a combined kidney and bone marrow transplant. Sequences were derived from CD4+ T cells from blood, sampled before the transplant.

The CDR3 bases that were read are TGTGCCAGCAGAAAAGGGGGCAATCAGCCC. This translates into CASRKGGNQP. The entire CDR3 reads CASRKGGNQPQHF. The chain combines TRBV7-8 with TRBJ1-5, with D possibly being TRBD1 (5 bases). With the read ending 3 residues before the CDR3 end, the germline J gene is used to fill in that end. The V and J ends lost 6 bases and 2 bases respectively, with 8 bases between them. Germline assignment: CDR1 SGHVS and CDR2 FQNEAQ. The length of the CDR3 is 13 residues. Complete variable domain (other parts from reference TRBV7-8 and TRBJ1-5): GAGVSQSPRYKVAKRGQDVALRCDPISGHVSLFWYQQALGQGPEFLTYFQNEAQLDKSGLPSDRFFAERPEGSVSTLKIQRTQQEDSAVYLCASRKGGNQPQHFGDGTRLSIL.